This T cell receptor (beta chain) is drawn from a study of beta chain features in type 1 diabetes (dated by TCRdb to the late 2010s). At the level of the whole study: No differences in mean age, gender distribution, total cell number or subset yield were found between patients and healthy donors. A total of about 99,000,000 sorted cells were examined across all samples, and RNA yield correlated strongly with the number of cells per subset. Naive and central memory subsets were obtained from all 30 or so donors, but regulatory and stem cell-like memory subsets were isolated from only 8 patients and roughly eight healthy donors. The study compared the TCRB repertoires of sorted circulating CD4+ T cell subsets in recently diagnosed type 1 diabetes patients with those in matched healthy donors.

This clone was counted ten times or more. Its antigen is not yet known. Base qualities are not recorded, but no much larger clone differs from it by a single base. All of the isolated RNA was reverse transcribed with the High Capacity cDNA Reverse Transcription Kit, so expressed TCRB transcripts were sequenced. Deep immunoSEQ sequencing was performed on naive, central memory and regulatory T cell samples, with an average of roughly 3.5 million total reads per sample. Sorted cells were lysed in RLT buffer, and RNA was extracted using DNase-treated RNeasy Micro or Mini kits according to cell number. Each cell subset was processed separately to prevent cross-contamination, with patient and healthy donor samples processed together. The immunoSEQ multiplex PCR was used to amplify TCRB sequences from cDNA, yielding 87-bp fragments that span the CDR3 region. Amplicons were sequenced on the Illumina HiSeq platform. Per the authors' processing: Synthetic template baselines were used to correct PCR bias computationally, reads within Hamming distance 2 were collapsed, and singletons that could not be merged were discarded. Reads were aligned against IMGT so that V, D and J genes, CDR3 length and insertions or deletions at six rearrangement sites could be assigned. Clonotype counts were normalized to sorted cell number within each subset before computing true diversity and Gini coefficients with the tcR R package. The overlap coefficient, calculated on TCRB nucleotide sequences, was used to quantify repertoire sharing. Held by TCRdb, this immuneACCESS table contains in-frame sequences only and omits some clones. Under half of the omission traces to an unresolved V gene where checked; the cause of the rest is unknown. That table furnishes V, J and clone size, whereas the DNA furnished D and trimming. A total of about 200,000 clones appear in this sample, under 13% of them only once. Of the sample, approximately 1.5% falls within the top ten clones.

What the authors observed across the whole study: Type 1 diabetes patients showed a moderate but significant shortening of TCRB CDR3 length in all four CD4+ subsets. Because cDNA rather than genomic DNA was sequenced, highly expressing activated cells could have been over-represented, although no difference in activation and CD3 levels was found between groups. HLA sub-analyses involved small numbers of individuals, so any influence of HLA type on TCRB rearrangement remained unresolved. At VDJ recombination sites, type 1 diabetes patients had fewer insertions and more deleted nucleotides, which implies abnormalities in thymic rearrangement. Shorter templates might be favored by PCR, yet because patient and control samples were amplified and corrected together, any such skew would affect both groups equally. Naive, central memory and regulatory TCRB repertoires appeared to be more alike among patients than among healthy donors.

Trimming accounts for 0 bases at V and 11 bases at J, while the number of junction bases matched to no gene is 2. In the germline V gene (reference sequence), CDR1 corresponds to SGHNT and CDR2 to YYREEE. CDR3 length: 12 amino acids, cysteine to phenylalanine. Kept here is only the CDR3 DNA, which spans 36 bases and is read in frame from base 1. From each donor, a single peripheral blood sample of around 120 mL on average was drawn into heparinised tubes. Using a panel that included CD45RO, CCR7, CD25, CD127, CD95 and CD27, naive, central memory, regulatory and stem cell-like memory CD4+ T cells were sorted on a BD FACSAria II. All sorted populations exceeded 95% purity. PBMCs were separated immediately by Lymphoprep density gradient centrifugation and were stained directly, without being cultured. So that batch effects would be minimized, each experiment stained and sorted samples in pairs, pairing one healthy donor with one patient.

The sample was central memory CD4+ T cells from blood. The chain couples TRBV5-4 to TRBJ2-1; TRBD2 lines up with 7 middle nucleotides. This TCR was recovered from a young man in good health. The nucleotides read TGTGCCAGCAGCTTGGGGACTAGAAAGCAGTTCTTC. Translated, it reads CASSLGTRKQFF.